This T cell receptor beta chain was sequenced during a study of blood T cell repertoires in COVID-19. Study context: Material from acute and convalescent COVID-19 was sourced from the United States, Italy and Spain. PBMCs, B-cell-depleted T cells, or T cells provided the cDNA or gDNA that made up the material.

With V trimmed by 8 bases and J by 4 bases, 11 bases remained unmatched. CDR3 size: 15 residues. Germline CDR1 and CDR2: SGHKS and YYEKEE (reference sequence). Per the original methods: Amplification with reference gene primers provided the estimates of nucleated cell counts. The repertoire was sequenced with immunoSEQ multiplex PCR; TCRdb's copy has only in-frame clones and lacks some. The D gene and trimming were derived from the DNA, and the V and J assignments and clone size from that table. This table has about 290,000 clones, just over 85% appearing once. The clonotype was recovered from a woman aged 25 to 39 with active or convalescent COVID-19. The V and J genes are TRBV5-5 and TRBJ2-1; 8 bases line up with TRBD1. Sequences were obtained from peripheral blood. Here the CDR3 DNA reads TGTGCCAGTTTAACCGGGACAGGCGGTTACAATGAGCAGTTCTTC. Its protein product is CASLTGTGGYNEQFF.